Described below is a single T cell receptor beta chain sequence and its context. The sample belongs to a study of CD8+ T cells in alopecia areata. Study-level information: Treated individuals took tofacitinib by mouth, 5 to 10 mg twice daily.

The CDR3 consists of 16 residues. CDR1 is SNHLY, CDR2 FYNNEI, per germline. V shed 6 bases and J 2 bases; nucleotides not matched to a gene: 8. Once RNA had been extracted, it was reverse transcribed into cDNA to act as the sequencing template. Profiled with immunoSEQ multiplex PCR; TCRdb holds only in-frame clones, not every one. The sample has tens of thousands of clones; about 30% are singletons. This sample's treatment: oral pan-JAK inhibitor, 5-10 mg twice daily. The TCR comes from a human donor with alopecia areata. Sequenced here: CD8+ T cells sorted from blood, sampled at week 4, from a patient treated with tofacitinib. The rearrangement uses TRBV2 and TRBJ2-1; 9 positions match TRBD2. The CDR3 spells CASRDTSGRTYNEQFF. The CDR3 DNA follows: TGTGCCAGCAGAGACACTAGCGGGCGCACCTACAATGAGCAGTTCTTC.